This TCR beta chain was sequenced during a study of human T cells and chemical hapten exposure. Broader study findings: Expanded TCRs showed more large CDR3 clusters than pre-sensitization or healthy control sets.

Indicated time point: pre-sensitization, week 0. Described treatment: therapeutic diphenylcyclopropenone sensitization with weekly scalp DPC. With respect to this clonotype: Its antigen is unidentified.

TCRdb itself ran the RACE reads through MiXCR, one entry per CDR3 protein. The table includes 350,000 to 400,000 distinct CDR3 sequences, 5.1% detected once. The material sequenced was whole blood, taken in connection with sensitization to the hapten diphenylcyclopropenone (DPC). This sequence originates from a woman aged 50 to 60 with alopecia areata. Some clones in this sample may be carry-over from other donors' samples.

The CDR3 is CASSFVRGDEKLFF. The CDR3 DNA is TGTGCCAGCAGCTTCGTAAGGGGGGATGAAAAACTGTTTTTT. This chain links TRBV7-9 with TRBJ1-4; D may be TRBD1 (6 bases). V lost 3 bases and J lost 6, with 11 bases in between. CDR3 length: 14 amino acids. Germline loops: CDR1 SEHNR, CDR2 FQNEAQ (reference sequence).